The 21 T cell receptor beta chains reported below all come from one sample, sequenced in a study of CD8 T cells in Susac syndrome. An input of about 0.5 to 1 ug of RNA was subjected to reverse transcription using random hexamers. TCRdb re-called the immunoSEQ multiplex PCR reads with MiXCR, one entry per CDR3 protein. This table has 210,000 or so distinct CDR3 sequences, 85% to 95% appearing once. The material sequenced was CD4+ T cells from PBMCs. All receptors derive from a human donor with Susac syndrome.

The V gene is TRBV6-5, the J gene TRBJ2-1; no clear D. CDR3 length equals 11 residues. CDR1 and CDR2 from the germline V gene are MNHEY and SVGAGI. The V end was cut by 4 bases, the J end by 6 bases, with 4 bases between. The CDR3 coding sequence is TGTGCCAGCAGTTTGGGCAATGAGCAGTTCTTC. This encodes CASSLGNEQFF.

The genes are TRBV5-8 and TRBJ2-1; maybe TRBD2 (5 bases). Between the trimmed V and J ends, which lost 0 bases and 12 bases, there was a span of 16 bases. CDR3 length: 14 amino acids. The germline V gene has CDR1 SGHTS and CDR2 YDEGEE. CDR3 in DNA: TGTGCCAGCAGCTTGGAACCAGGTACTAGGTCGCAGTTCTTC. This encodes CASSLEPGTRSQFF. The whole variable domain, filled in from reference TRBV5-8 and TRBJ2-1, reads EAGVTQSPTHLIKTRGQQATLRCSPISGHTSVYWYQQALGLGLQFLLWYDEGEERNRGNFPPRFSGRQFPNYSSELNVNALELEDSALYLCASSLEPGTRSQFFGPGTRLTVL.

This sequence joins TRBV30 and TRBJ2-7, with 7 bases lining up with TRBD2. The CDR3 consists of 15 residues. V shed 0 bases and J 4 bases; nucleotides not matched to a gene: 9. The germline gives CDR1 GTSNPN, CDR2 SVGIG (reference sequence). The CDR3 DNA reads as TGTGCCTGGAGTGTACGGGGGGTGACGCTTTACGAGCAGTACTTC. Translating gives CAWSVRGVTLYEQYF. The variable domain in full, with the rest retrieved from reference TRBV30 and TRBJ2-7, is SQTIHQWPATLVQPVGSPLSLECTVEGTSNPNLYWYRQAAGRGLQLLFYSVGIGQISSEVPQNLSASRPQDRQFILSSKKLLLSDSGFYLCAWSVRGVTLYEQYFGPGTRLTVT.

The chain uses TRBV20-1 and TRBJ1-5; D uncertain. Trimming removed 6 bases from V and 1 base from J, with 13 bases in between. Germline CDR1 DFQATT, CDR2 SNEGSKA (reference sequence). The CDR3 sequence is 14 residues long. The CDR3 region is CSARPVDSNQPQHF. The CDR3 DNA reads TGCAGTGCGCGTCCGGTGGACAGCAATCAGCCCCAGCATTTT.

The J gene is TRBJ2-6, the V gene TRBV30, with D tentatively TRBD1 (5 bases). The CDR3 contains 17 residues. Between the trimmed V and J ends, which lost 2 bases and 0 bases, there was a span of 14 bases. Germline CDR1 reads GTSNPN; CDR2 reads SVGIG (reference sequence). In nucleotides, the CDR3 is TGTGCCTGGAGTAGTGACAGCTCCCTCTCTGGGGCCAACGTCCTGACTTTC. Its protein product is CAWSSDSSLSGANVLTF. The full variable domain, its missing parts supplied by reference TRBV30 and TRBJ2-6, is SQTIHQWPATLVQPVGSPLSLECTVEGTSNPNLYWYRQAAGRGLQLLFYSVGIGQISSEVPQNLSASRPQDRQFILSSKKLLLSDSGFYLCAWSSDSSLSGANVLTFGAGSRLTVL.

This chain joins TRBV7-3 and TRBJ1-1; TRBD1 is a possible D gene (5 bases). The CDR3 runs 13 residues. CDR1 is SGHTA, CDR2 FQGTGA, per germline. V lost 6 bases and J lost 7, with 15 bases in between. CDR3 DNA sequence: TGTGCCAGCAGGACCGCGGGAGGGGTTGAAGCTTTCTTT. As protein: CASRTAGGVEAFF.

This clonotype was recorded only once. The chain uses TRBV12-3 or TRBV12-4 and TRBJ1-3; 7 bases match TRBD1. The CDR3 contains 15 residues. V was clipped by 7 bases and J by 1 base; unmatched bases: 7. The CDR3 sequence is CASTLRGLSGNTIYF. The CDR3 DNA is TGTGCCAGCACCCTAAGGGGGCTATCTGGAAACACCATATATTTT.

The chain links TRBV15 to TRBJ1-4; D unresolved. Trimming removed 1 base from V and 0 bases from J, with 6 bases in between. Germline CDR1 is LNHNV and CDR2 is YYDKDF (reference sequence). The CDR3 loop spans 15 amino acids. CDR3 in amino acids: CATSRGQATNEKLFF. In DNA, the CDR3 is TGTGCCACCAGCAGAGGCCAAGCAACTAATGAAAAACTGTTTTTT.

The rearrangement uses TRBV30 and TRBJ2-4; a possible D gene is TRBD1 (7 bases). Trimming cost V 4 bases and J 8 bases, with 15 bases left between them. The CDR3 contains 13 residues. Germline CDR1 reads GTSNPN; CDR2 reads SVGIG (reference sequence). CDR3 sequence (DNA): TGTGCCTGGACCCCAGGGGGGTTGGACATTCAGTACTTC. The encoded protein is CAWTPGGLDIQYF.

The V and J genes are TRBV6-6 and TRBJ1-6, with a possible D match to TRBD1 (6 bases). Germline lookup yields CDR1 MNHNY and CDR2 SVGAGI (reference sequence). CDR3 size: 14 residues. Deletions cut 4 bases from V and 8 bases from J, with 12 bases between. The CDR3 DNA reads TGTGCCAGCAGTTGGGGCGGGGGCGATTCACCCCTCCACTTT. Translating it yields CASSWGGGDSPLHF.

The chain combines TRBV20-1 with TRBJ1-5; D is ambiguous. CDR1 and CDR2 (germline): DFQATT, SNEGSKA (reference sequence). V shed 6 bases and J shed 6 bases, with 15 bases lying between them. This CDR3 spans 13 amino acids. CDR3 amino acids: CSAPAPRGQPQHF. The CDR3 nucleotides are TGCAGTGCCCCCGCACCCCGGGGTCAGCCCCAGCATTTT.

This sequence joins TRBV15 and TRBJ2-3; TRBD1 is a possible D gene (5 bases). Germline V gene lookup returns CDR1 LNHNV and CDR2 YYDKDF (reference sequence). The CDR3 is 14 amino acids. V was pared by 1 base and J by 5 bases, with 10 bases between. CDR3 in DNA: TGTGCCACCAGCAGAGTACAGGTTGGAGATACGCAGTATTTT. This codes for CATSRVQVGDTQYF.

Here the CDR3 reads CASSRDRNEQFF. The CDR3, as DNA: TGTGCCAGCAGTCGGGACAGGAATGAGCAGTTCTTC. The chain links TRBV2 to TRBJ2-1, with 8 bases matching TRBD1. The ends lost 5 bases at V and 7 bases at J; junction bases unmatched: 1. This CDR3 is 12 amino acids long. Germline V gives CDR1 SNHLY, CDR2 FYNNEI.

The genes are TRBV27 and TRBJ1-4; D is unclear. Trimming left V 3 bases short and J 7 bases short, with 12 bases between. This CDR3 is 14 amino acids long. CDR1 and CDR2 (germline): MNHEY, SMNVEV (reference sequence). The CDR3: CASSFMATGEKLFF. CDR3 bases: TGTGCCAGCAGTTTCATGGCCACTGGTGAAAAACTGTTTTTT.

The V gene is TRBV7-2, the J gene TRBJ1-6; D call uncertain. Trimming took off 5 bases at V and 5 bases at J, with 7 bases between the two ends. The CDR3 length is 13 residues. Looked up from germline, CDR1 is SGHTA and CDR2 is FQGNSA. As DNA, the CDR3 is TGTGCCAGCAGCCCCCCTGATAATTCACCCCTCCACTTT. Amino acid sequence: CASSPPDNSPLHF.

The chain employs TRBV20-1 and TRBJ1-1; a weak D match, TRBD1 (5 bases). The V end was cut by 5 bases, the J end by 1 base, with 11 bases between. This CDR3 is 13 amino acids long. Looked up from germline, CDR1 is DFQATT and CDR2 is SNEGSKA (reference sequence). The CDR3 protein is CSAAGRANTEAFF. As DNA, the CDR3 is TGCAGTGCTGCAGGGCGGGCGAACACTGAAGCTTTCTTT.

The chain carries TRBV6-1 and TRBJ2-1, with D perhaps assigned TRBD1 or TRBD2 (5 bases each). From germline, CDR1 is MNHNS and CDR2 SASEGT. There are 16 residues in the CDR3. Trimming cost V 6 bases and J 0 bases, with 15 bases left between them. Here the CDR3 DNA reads TGTGCCAGCAGACCGGGACCAGAGAGCTCCTACAATGAGCAGTTCTTC. Translated: CASRPGPESSYNEQFF.

V gene TRBV3-1 combines with J gene TRBJ2-1, with D perhaps matching TRBD1 (6 bases). This CDR3 has 17 amino acids. Looked up from germline, CDR1 is LGHDT and CDR2 is YNNKEL (reference sequence). V was trimmed by 0 bases and J by 3 bases, leaving 15 bases between them. In DNA, the CDR3 is TGTGCCAGCAGCCAAGATACAGGGAACGACCTCTACAATGAGCAGTTCTTC. Its protein product is CASSQDTGNDLYNEQFF.

V usage is TRBV29-1 and J usage is TRBJ2-1; unclear D gene. The CDR3 sequence is 13 residues long. Looked up from germline, CDR1 is SQVTM and CDR2 is ANQGSEA. The V end was cut by 3 bases, the J end by 0 bases, with 6 bases between. The CDR3 DNA follows: TGCAGCGTTGATAAGAGCTCCTACAATGAGCAGTTCTTC. Translation gives CSVDKSSYNEQFF.

The chain couples TRBV4-3 to TRBJ1-2; D unresolved. Trimming removed 0 bases from V and 4 bases from J, with 12 bases in between. The CDR3 sequence is 15 residues long. Looked up from germline, CDR1 is LGHNA and CDR2 is YSLEER. In nucleotides, the CDR3 is TGCGCCAGCAGCCAAGATGCCGGGAACCCCTATGGCTACACCTTC. As protein: CASSQDAGNPYGYTF.

The chain recombines TRBV6-1 with TRBJ2-1; 7 positions match TRBD1. Unmatched junction bases numbered 5, after V lost 2 bases and J lost 4 bases. The CDR3 consists of 15 residues. Germline-derived CDR1 and CDR2 are MNHNS and SASEGT. As DNA, the CDR3 is TGTGCCAGCAGTGAACGTGCAGGGGGTTACAATGAGCAGTTCTTC. This codes for CASSERAGGYNEQFF.